The 4 T cell receptor beta chains given below trace back to one sample, sequenced in a study of T cells in Graves' hyperthyroidism and ophthalmopathy. TCR beta CDR3 regions were amplified from RNA. When the TCR CDR3 underwent first-round RT-PCR, the HTBI primer set was used. Each CDR3 protein is one row after TCRdb ran MiXCR on the multiplex PCR reads. Among roughly 420,000 distinct CDR3 sequences listed, about 13% were seen once. The source material was blood. Source of these receptors: a woman aged 18-35 years with Graves' hyperthyroidism.

CDR3 bases: TGTGCCAGCAGCGTGGGGCTTCCCTCCTCTGGAAACACCATATATTTT. Protein sequence: CASSVGLPSSGNTIYF. J is TRBJ1-3 and V is TRBV9; TRBD1 might be the D (5 bases). This CDR3 comprises 16 residues. Germline lookup yields CDR1 SGDLS and CDR2 YYNGEE. Trimming left V 2 bases short and J 0 bases short, with 12 bases between.

This clonotype has a handful of counts. This may be a read error, as it is one base from a much larger clone. The chain recombines TRBV6-2 or TRBV6-3 with TRBJ2-1; unclear D gene. Per the germline V gene, CDR1 is MNHEY and CDR2 is SVGEGT. This CDR3 region has 13 residues. The CDR3 sequence is CAGSALQYNEQFF. The CDR3 nucleotides read TGTGCCGGCAGTGCGCTTCAATACAATGAGCAGTTCTTC.

This clonotype appeared a few times. This chain connects TRBV7-9 to TRBJ2-7; TRBD1 aligns across 9 bases. CDR1 is SEHNR, CDR2 FQNEAQ, per germline (reference sequence). J was trimmed by 4 bases and V by 4 bases; bases with no gene match: 8. This CDR3 comprises 15 residues. Here the CDR3 DNA reads TGTGCCAGCAGCTCGTTGGACAGGGGTTTGTACGAGCAGTACTTC. Translation gives CASSSLDRGLYEQYF.

This clonotype came up a few times. V gene TRBV19 combines with J gene TRBJ1-1, with D unclear. V shed 3 bases and J shed 7 bases, with 15 bases lying between them. CDR3 length: 14 residues. Germline V gene lookup returns CDR1 LNHDA and CDR2 SQIVND (reference sequence). The CDR3 spells CASSMEPLGGEAFF. CDR3 sequence (DNA): TGTGCCAGTAGTATGGAGCCTCTCGGTGGTGAAGCTTTCTTT.